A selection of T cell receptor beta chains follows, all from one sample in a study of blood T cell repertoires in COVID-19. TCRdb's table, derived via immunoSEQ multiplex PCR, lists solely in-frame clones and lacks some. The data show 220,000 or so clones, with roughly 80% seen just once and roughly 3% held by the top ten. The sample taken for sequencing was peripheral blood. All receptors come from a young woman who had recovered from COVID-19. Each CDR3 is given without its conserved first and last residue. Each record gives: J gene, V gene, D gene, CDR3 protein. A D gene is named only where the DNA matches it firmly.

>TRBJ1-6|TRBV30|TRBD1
AWSQGDNSPLH
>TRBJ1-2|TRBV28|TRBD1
ASTPPGTGGILDGYT
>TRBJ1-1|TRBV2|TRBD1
ARLRDRNTEAF
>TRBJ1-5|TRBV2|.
ASSAGSNQPQH
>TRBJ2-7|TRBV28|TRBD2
ASSRTSGFNEQY
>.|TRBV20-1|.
SASRGSSYEQY
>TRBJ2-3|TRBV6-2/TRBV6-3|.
ASSPRLALALRTDTQY
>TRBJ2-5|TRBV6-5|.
ASSYLAEETQY
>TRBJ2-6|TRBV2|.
ASSLPRGSGANVLT
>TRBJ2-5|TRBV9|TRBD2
ASSVLAGIQETQY